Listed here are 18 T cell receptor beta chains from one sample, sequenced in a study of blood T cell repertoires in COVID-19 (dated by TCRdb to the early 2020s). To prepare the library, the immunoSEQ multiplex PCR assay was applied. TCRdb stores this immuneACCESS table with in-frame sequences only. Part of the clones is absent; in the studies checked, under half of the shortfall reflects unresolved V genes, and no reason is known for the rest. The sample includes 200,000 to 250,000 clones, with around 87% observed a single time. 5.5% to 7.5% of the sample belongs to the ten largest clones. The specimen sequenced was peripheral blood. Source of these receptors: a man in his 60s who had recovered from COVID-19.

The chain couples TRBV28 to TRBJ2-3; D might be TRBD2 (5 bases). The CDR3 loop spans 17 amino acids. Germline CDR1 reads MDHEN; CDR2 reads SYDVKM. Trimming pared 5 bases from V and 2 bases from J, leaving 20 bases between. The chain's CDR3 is CASSLTEDLTSTDTQYF. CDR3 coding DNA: TGTGCCAGCAGTCTAACCGAGGACTTAACCTCCACAGATACGCAGTATTTT.

CDR3 in DNA: TGTGCCTGGAGTGTACGGTGGCAGGGCCTTAGGGAAGCTTTCTTT. This sequence encodes CAWSVRWQGLREAFF. The chain joins TRBV30 to TRBJ1-1; perhaps TRBD1 as D (5 bases). Trimming removed 0 bases from V and 8 bases from J, with 19 bases in between. CDR3 length equals 15 residues. CDR1 GTSNPN and CDR2 SVGIG come from the germline V gene (reference sequence).

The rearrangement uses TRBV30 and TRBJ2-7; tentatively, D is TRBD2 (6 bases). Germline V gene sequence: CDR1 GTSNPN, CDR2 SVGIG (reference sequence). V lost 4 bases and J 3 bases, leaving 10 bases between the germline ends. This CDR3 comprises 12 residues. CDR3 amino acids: CAWKTRHYEQYF. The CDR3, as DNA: TGTGCCTGGAAGACTAGACACTACGAGCAGTACTTC.

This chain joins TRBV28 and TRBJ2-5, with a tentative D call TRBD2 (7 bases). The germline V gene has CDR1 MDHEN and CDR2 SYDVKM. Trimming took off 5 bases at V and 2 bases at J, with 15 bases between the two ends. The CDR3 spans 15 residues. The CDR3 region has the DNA TGTGCCAGCAGTGGGGGGGGGCAGTCACAAGAGACCCAGTACTTC. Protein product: CASSGGGQSQETQYF.

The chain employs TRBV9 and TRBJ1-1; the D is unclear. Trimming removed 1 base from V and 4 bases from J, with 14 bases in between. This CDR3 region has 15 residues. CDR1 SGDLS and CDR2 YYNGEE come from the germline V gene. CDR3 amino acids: CASSVSPGDGTEAFF. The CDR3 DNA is TGTGCCAGCAGCGTATCTCCGGGAGACGGCACTGAAGCTTTCTTT.

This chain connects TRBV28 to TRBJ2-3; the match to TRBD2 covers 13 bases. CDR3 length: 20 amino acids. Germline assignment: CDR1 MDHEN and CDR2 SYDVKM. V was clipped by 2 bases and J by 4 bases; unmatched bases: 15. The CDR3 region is CASSLPGLAGARKGPDTQYF. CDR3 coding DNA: TGTGCCAGCAGTTTACCTGGACTAGCGGGAGCCAGGAAGGGCCCAGATACGCAGTATTTT.

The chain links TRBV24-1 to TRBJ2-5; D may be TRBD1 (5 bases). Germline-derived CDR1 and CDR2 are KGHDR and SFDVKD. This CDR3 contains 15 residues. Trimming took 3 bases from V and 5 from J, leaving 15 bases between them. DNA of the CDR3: TGTGCCACCAGTGATCGCCAAGGGGCCGGGGAGACCCAGTACTTC. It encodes CATSDRQGAGETQYF.

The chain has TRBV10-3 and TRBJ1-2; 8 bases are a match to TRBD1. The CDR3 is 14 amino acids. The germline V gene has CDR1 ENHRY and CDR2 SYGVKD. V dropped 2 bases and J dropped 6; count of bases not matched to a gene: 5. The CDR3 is CAISELDRAHGYTF. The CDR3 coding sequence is TGTGCCATCAGTGAGCTGGACAGGGCTCATGGCTACACCTTC.

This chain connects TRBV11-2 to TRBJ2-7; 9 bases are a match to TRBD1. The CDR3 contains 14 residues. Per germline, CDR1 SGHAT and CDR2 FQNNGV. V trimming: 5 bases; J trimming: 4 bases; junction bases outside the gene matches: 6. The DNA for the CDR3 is TGTGCCAGCAGCCAAGACAGGGGGGTGTACGAGCAGTACTTC. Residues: CASSQDRGVYEQYF.

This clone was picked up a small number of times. CDR3 in amino acids: CASRLDRADTEAFF. The CDR3 DNA reads TGTGCCAGCAGGTTGGACAGGGCGGACACTGAAGCTTTCTTT. The chain combines TRBV28 with TRBJ1-1; 8 bases agree with TRBD1. The CDR3 totals 14 residues. From germline, CDR1 is MDHEN and CDR2 SYDVKM. V lost 6 bases, J lost 3 bases, and 6 bases stayed unmatched.

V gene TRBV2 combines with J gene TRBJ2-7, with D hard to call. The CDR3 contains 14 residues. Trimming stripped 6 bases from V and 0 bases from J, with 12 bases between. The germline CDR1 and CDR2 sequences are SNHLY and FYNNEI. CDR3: CASRERPSSYEQYF. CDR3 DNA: TGTGCCAGCAGGGAACGCCCGAGCTCCTACGAGCAGTACTTC. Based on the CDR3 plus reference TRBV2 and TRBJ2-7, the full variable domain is EPEVTQTPSHQVTQMGQEVILRCVPISNHLYFYWYRQILGQKVEFLVSFYNNEISEKSEIFDDQFSVERPDGSNFTLKIRSTKLEDSAMYFCASRERPSSYEQYFGPGTRLTVT.

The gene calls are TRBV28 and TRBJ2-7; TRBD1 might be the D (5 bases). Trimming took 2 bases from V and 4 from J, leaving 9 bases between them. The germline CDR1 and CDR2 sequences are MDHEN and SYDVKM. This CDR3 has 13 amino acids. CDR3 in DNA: TGTGCCAGCAGTTTAGGGCGACAGTACGAGCAGTACTTC. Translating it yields CASSLGRQYEQYF. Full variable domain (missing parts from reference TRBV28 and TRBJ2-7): DVKVTQSSRYLVKRTGEKVFLECVQDMDHENMFWYRQDPGLGLRLIYFSYDVKMKEKGDIPEGYSVSREKKERFSLILESASTNQTSMYLCASSLGRQYEQYFGPGTRLTVT.

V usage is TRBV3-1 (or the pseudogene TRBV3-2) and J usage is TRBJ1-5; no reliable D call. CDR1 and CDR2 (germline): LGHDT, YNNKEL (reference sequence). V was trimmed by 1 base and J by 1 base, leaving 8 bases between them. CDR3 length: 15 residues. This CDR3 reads CASSQGPGSNQPQHF. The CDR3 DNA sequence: TGTGCCAGCAGCCAAGGGCCGGGGAGCAATCAGCCCCAGCATTTT.

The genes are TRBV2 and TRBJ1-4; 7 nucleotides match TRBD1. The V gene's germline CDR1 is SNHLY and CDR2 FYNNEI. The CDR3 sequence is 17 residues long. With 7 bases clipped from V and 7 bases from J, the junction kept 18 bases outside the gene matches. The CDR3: CASKLDRPVRSAEKLFF. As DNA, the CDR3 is TGTGCCAGCAAGCTGGACAGGCCGGTTCGGAGTGCTGAAAAACTGTTTTTT.

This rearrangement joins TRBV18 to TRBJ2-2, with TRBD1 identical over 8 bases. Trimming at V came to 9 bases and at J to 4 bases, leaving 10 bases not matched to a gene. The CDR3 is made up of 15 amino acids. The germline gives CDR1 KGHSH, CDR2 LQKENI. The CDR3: CASSEGQGFTGELFF. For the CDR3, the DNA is TGTGCCAGTTCCGAAGGACAGGGATTCACCGGGGAGCTGTTTTTT.

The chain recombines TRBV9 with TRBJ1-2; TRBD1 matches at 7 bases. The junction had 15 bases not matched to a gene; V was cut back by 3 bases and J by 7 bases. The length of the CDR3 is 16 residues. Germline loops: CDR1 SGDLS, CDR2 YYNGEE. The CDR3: CASSATLGRGASGYTF. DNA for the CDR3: TGTGCCAGCAGCGCTACCCTGGGCAGGGGGGCTTCTGGCTACACCTTC.

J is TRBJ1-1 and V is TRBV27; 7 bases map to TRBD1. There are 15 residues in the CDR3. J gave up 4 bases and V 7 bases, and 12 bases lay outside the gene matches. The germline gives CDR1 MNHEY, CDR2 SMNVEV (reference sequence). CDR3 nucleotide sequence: TGTGCCAGCACTACCACAGGGGCAAGGAGCACTGAAGCTTTCTTT. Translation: CASTTTGARSTEAFF.

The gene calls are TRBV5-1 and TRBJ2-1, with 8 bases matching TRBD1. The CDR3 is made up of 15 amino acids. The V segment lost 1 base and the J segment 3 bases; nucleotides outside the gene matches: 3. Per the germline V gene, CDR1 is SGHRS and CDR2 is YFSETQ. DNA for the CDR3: TGCGCCAGCAGCTTGCGGACAGGGATCTACAATGAGCAGTTCTTC. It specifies CASSLRTGIYNEQFF.